The T cell receptor beta chain under discussion was sequenced for a study of T-cell memory formation after mild COVID-19. TCRdb reprocessed the 5' RACE reads via MiXCR and lists one record per CDR3 protein. The table records 450,000 to 650,000 distinct CDR3 sequences, approximately 20% of them present only once. V was pared by 5 bases and J by 4 bases, with 9 bases of the junction left unmatched. CDR1 is SGHTA and CDR2 is FQGTGA in the germline V gene. This CDR3 is built from 15 residues. As regards this clonotype: Antigen: not known.

Whole-study results and caveats: While clones contracting from day 15 to 85 were balanced between CD4 and CD8, later expanders leaned CD4+.

The sequenced material came from PBMCs or a T cell subset sorted from them (not recorded which). This TCR came from an adult woman who had mild COVID-19 (a few samples of this study predate the infection). Cell type and time point are not known. V and J are TRBV7-3 and TRBJ2-5, with TRBD2 matching over 8 bases. In nucleotides, the CDR3 is TGTGCCAGCAGCCCGAAGGGACTAGTGGGAGAGACCCAGTACTTC. Amino acid sequence: CASSPKGLVGETQYF.